Below, 20 T cell receptor beta chains from the same sample are listed, as sequenced in a study of blood T cell repertoires in COVID-19. The assay was immunoSEQ multiplex PCR, and TCRdb's table has in-frame clones only and misses some. The sample has fewer than 130,000 clones, approximately 82% seen once. Sequencing was carried out using peripheral blood. The receptors come from an elderly woman with acute or convalescent COVID-19.

The chain combines TRBV6-4 with TRBJ1-1; D gene unclear. Trimming removed 7 bases from V and 8 bases from J, with 20 bases in between. Germline CDR1 and CDR2: MRHNA and SNTAGT. The CDR3 is 14 amino acids. The CDR3 DNA reads TGTGCCAGCAATCCCGCGCGTAGCGTGCACGAAGCTTTCTTT. Its translation is CASNPARSVHEAFF.

The J gene is TRBJ2-1, the V gene TRBV5-1, with 11 bases fitting TRBD2. Germline V lookup: CDR1 SGHRS, CDR2 YFSETQ. The CDR3 totals 15 residues. V lost 5 bases and J lost 2; bases outside the gene matches: 3. This chain's CDR3 is CASRPSGGPYNEQFF. The CDR3 DNA reads TGCGCCAGCAGACCTAGCGGGGGGCCCTACAATGAGCAGTTCTTC.

The chain is built from TRBV11-2 and TRBJ1-4, with TRBD1 as a possible D gene (6 bases). Per germline, CDR1 SGHAT and CDR2 FQNNGV. The germline V and J ends were trimmed by 5 bases and 4 bases, with 14 bases remaining between them. CDR3 length equals 15 residues. In DNA, the CDR3 is TGTGCCAGCAGCCCAAGGACAGTACTTAATGAAAAACTGTTTTTT. Protein product: CASSPRTVLNEKLFF.

This clone appeared a few times. This sequence joins TRBV19 and TRBJ2-1; the match to TRBD2 covers 7 bases. From germline, CDR1 is LNHDA and CDR2 SQIVND (reference sequence). The V segment lost 6 bases and the J segment 2 bases; nucleotides outside the gene matches: 1. The CDR3 consists of 13 residues. CDR3: CASRLAAYNEQFF. CDR3 nucleotide sequence: TGTGCCAGTAGGCTAGCGGCCTACAATGAGCAGTTCTTC.

The chain is built from TRBV10-1 and TRBJ2-5, with 13 positions matching TRBD2. The CDR3 contains 15 residues. Germline CDR1 and CDR2: WNHNN and SYGVQD (reference sequence). Trimming removed 5 bases from V and 4 bases from J; junction bases left unmatched: 4. In DNA, the CDR3 is TGCGCCAGCAGTCTTGGACTAGCGGGAGTAGAGACCCAGTACTTC. It is translated as CASSLGLAGVETQYF.

This clone was seen just once. J is TRBJ2-7 and V is TRBV18; 8 bases match TRBD2. CDR1 and CDR2 (germline): KGHSH, LQKENI. The CDR3 is 15 residues long. The junction had 4 bases not matched to a gene; V was cut back by 2 bases and J by 1 base. In DNA, the CDR3 is TGTGCCAGCTCACCAGGACTAGCTAAGTCCTACGAGCAGTACTTC. Translation: CASSPGLAKSYEQYF. Using reference TRBV18 and TRBJ2-7 for the parts outside the CDR3, the full variable domain is NAGVMQNPRHLVRRRGQEARLRCSPMKGHSHVYWYRQLPEEGLKFMVYLQKENIIDESGMPKERFSAEFPKEGPSILRIQQVVRGDSAAYFCASSPGLAKSYEQYFGPGTRLTVT.

This chain connects TRBV5-1 to TRBJ1-2, with 9 bases fitting TRBD1. Germline V CDR1 and CDR2: SGHRS, YFSETQ. CDR3 length equals 14 residues. The J segment lost 8 bases and the V segment lost 0 bases, leaving 5 bases of the junction unmatched. CDR3 region: CASSLEGQGGGYTF. The DNA for the CDR3 is TGCGCCAGCAGCTTGGAGGGACAGGGAGGAGGCTACACCTTC.

The sample holds a few counts of this clone. The chain carries TRBV4-1 and TRBJ2-2; tentative D call: TRBD2 (6 bases). Germline V gene data show CDR1 as MGHRA and CDR2 as YSYEKL. Trimming removed 0 bases at V and 1 base at J, with 6 bases between. The CDR3 runs to 15 residues. CDR3 coding DNA: TGCGCCAGCAGCCAAGAAGCGGGGAACACCGGGGAGCTGTTTTTT. As protein: CASSQEAGNTGELFF.

The CDR3 region is CASSSQAGWGETQYF. DNA for the CDR3: TGTGCCAGCAGCTCCCAGGCAGGGTGGGGAGAGACCCAGTACTTC. V and J are TRBV7-2 and TRBJ2-5; D might be TRBD1 (5 bases). The CDR3 is 15 residues long. Germline-derived CDR1 and CDR2 are SGHTA and FQGNSA. V was clipped by 4 bases and J by 4 bases, with 16 bases between them.

The chain employs TRBV24-1 and TRBJ2-3; the match to TRBD2 covers 8 bases. Germline CDR1 KGHDR, CDR2 SFDVKD. The V and J ends lost 1 base and 2 bases, in that order; junction bases with no gene match: 13. This CDR3 is built from 19 residues. The CDR3 loop reads CATSDLGTSGGVYTDTQYF. The CDR3 bases are TGTGCCACCAGTGATTTAGGCACTAGCGGTGGGGTCTACACAGATACGCAGTATTTT.

A few counts support this clone. The chain recombines TRBV15 with TRBJ2-5, with 8 bases identical to TRBD1. The germline CDR1 and CDR2 sequences are LNHNV and YYDKDF (reference sequence). The V segment lost 9 bases and the J segment 5 bases; nucleotides outside the gene matches: 5. This CDR3 region has 12 residues. Written as DNA, the CDR3 is TGTGCCACGGGACAGGATGGGGAGACCCAGTACTTC. It is translated as CATGQDGETQYF.

The chain uses TRBV28 and TRBJ1-1; D is uncertain. V gave up 7 bases and J gave up 0 bases, with 9 bases separating them. The germline V gene has CDR1 MDHEN and CDR2 SYDVKM. This CDR3 contains 13 residues. CDR3 protein: CASNNLMNTEAFF. CDR3 sequence (DNA): TGTGCCAGCAACAATCTCATGAACACTGAAGCTTTCTTT.

This clone was counted between two and nine times. The rearrangement links TRBV28 to TRBJ1-5, with TRBD1 matching 9 bases. There are 16 residues in the CDR3. The J segment lost 0 bases and the V segment lost 6 bases, leaving 6 bases of the junction unmatched. CDR1 is MDHEN and CDR2 is SYDVKM in the germline V gene. DNA of the CDR3: TGTGCCAGCAGAGGGGGACAGGGTTATAGCAATCAGCCCCAGCATTTT. This codes for CASRGGQGYSNQPQHF.

The CDR3 spells CASTRGGWDTEAFF. The CDR3 nucleotides read TGTGCCAGCACCAGGGGAGGGTGGGACACTGAAGCTTTCTTT. This sequence joins TRBV6-5 and TRBJ1-1; a weak D match, TRBD1 (6 bases). Trimming shortened V by 7 bases and J by 3 bases, and 15 bases separated the two germline ends. CDR1 is MNHEY, CDR2 SVGAGI, per germline. The CDR3 is made up of 14 amino acids.

This clone has just a few counts. The chain links TRBV3-1 (or the pseudogene TRBV3-2) to TRBJ2-7, with no clear D. Trimming removed 1 base at V and 3 bases at J, with 10 bases between. Germline CDR1 LGHDT, CDR2 YNNKEL (reference sequence). There are 14 residues in the CDR3. This CDR3 reads CASSQGYSDYEQYF. CDR3 bases: TGTGCCAGCAGCCAAGGCTATTCCGACTACGAGCAGTACTTC.

This clone was seen just once. Written as DNA, the CDR3 is TGCAGCGTCCTTAGATCACAGGGGGTCGGTGGCTACACCTTC. Its translation is CSVLRSQGVGGYTF. This chain links TRBV29-1 with TRBJ1-2; 8 bases align to TRBD1. This CDR3 has 14 residues. Per the germline V gene, CDR1 is SQVTM and CDR2 is ANQGSEA. J gave up 7 bases and V 6 bases, and 13 bases lay outside the gene matches.

V and J are TRBV30 and TRBJ1-2; D is perhaps TRBD1 (5 bases). Germline V gene sequence: CDR1 GTSNPN, CDR2 SVGIG (reference sequence). This CDR3 is 16 amino acids long. V lost 1 base to trimming and J lost 4 bases, with 19 bases between them. Written as DNA, the CDR3 is TGTGCCTGGAGTGGACAGCGTTCGGATGGGCTCTATGGCTACACCTTC. Translation: CAWSGQRSDGLYGYTF.

This chain uses TRBV3-1 (or the pseudogene TRBV3-2) with TRBJ2-3, with 7 bases aligning to TRBD2. Germline V gene lookup returns CDR1 LGHDT and CDR2 YNNKEL (reference sequence). The J segment lost 1 base and the V segment lost 1 base, leaving 8 bases of the junction unmatched. The CDR3 extends over 17 amino acids. CDR3 sequence: CASSQGISGSGTDTQYF. The CDR3 DNA sequence: TGTGCCAGCAGCCAAGGAATTAGCGGGTCCGGCACAGATACGCAGTATTTT.

The J gene is TRBJ1-2, the V gene TRBV6-6, with TRBD1 matching 7 bases. This CDR3 is 14 amino acids long. V shed 6 bases and J 4 bases; nucleotides not matched to a gene: 8. Germline-derived CDR1 and CDR2 are MNHNY and SVGAGI (reference sequence). Here the CDR3 DNA reads TGTGCCAGCAGATTAGGACAGGATGGCTATGGCTACACCTTC. Its protein product is CASRLGQDGYGYTF.

The V gene is TRBV18, the J gene TRBJ2-5; no firm D call. Trimming took off 6 bases at V and 5 bases at J, with 7 bases between the two ends. This CDR3 is built from 11 residues. CDR1 is KGHSH, CDR2 LQKENI, per germline. In DNA, the CDR3 is TGTGCCAGCTCCCAACGGGAGACCCAGTACTTC. Its translation: CASSQRETQYF.